The source of this T cell receptor (beta chain) is a study of persistence of HIV-infected CD4 T cells. Study observations and caveats: CMV- and Gag-responding cells had lower TCRbeta richness than CD3/CD28-responding cells.

This clone has just a few counts. Its antigen is still unknown. This CDR3 contains 19 residues. Trimming removed 1 base from V and 8 bases from J, with 27 bases in between. Germline V lookup: CDR1 LGHDT, CDR2 YNNKEL (reference sequence). An overlapping HIV-1 Gag peptide pool stimulated these cells at 1 ug/peptide/mL. Sorted nonresponding memory CD4+ T cells were CD40L-negative, CD69-negative, CD45RO-high. An approximately 17-hour stimulation of CD8-depleted PBMCs used anti-CD28/CD49d costimulation, CD40-blocking antibody and enfuvirtide. This was the immunoSEQ version 4 assay in survey mode. Assay used: immunoSEQ multiplex PCR; TCRdb lists only in-frame clones, some missing. The sample has some 32,000 clones, approximately 80% seen once.

The sequence came from an adult woman with HIV who was CMV-seropositive. Specimen: CD4+ T cells sorted from PBMCs after approximately 19-hour stimulation, collected from a patient who received antiretroviral therapy. This chain uses TRBV3-1 (or the pseudogene TRBV3-2) with TRBJ2-1; perhaps TRBD1 as D (5 bases). The CDR3 nucleotides read TGTGCCAGCAGCCAAGGGGATCGGGCAGGGCCCGATTTAATAGATGAGCAGTTCTTC. Its protein is CASSQGDRAGPDLIDEQFF.